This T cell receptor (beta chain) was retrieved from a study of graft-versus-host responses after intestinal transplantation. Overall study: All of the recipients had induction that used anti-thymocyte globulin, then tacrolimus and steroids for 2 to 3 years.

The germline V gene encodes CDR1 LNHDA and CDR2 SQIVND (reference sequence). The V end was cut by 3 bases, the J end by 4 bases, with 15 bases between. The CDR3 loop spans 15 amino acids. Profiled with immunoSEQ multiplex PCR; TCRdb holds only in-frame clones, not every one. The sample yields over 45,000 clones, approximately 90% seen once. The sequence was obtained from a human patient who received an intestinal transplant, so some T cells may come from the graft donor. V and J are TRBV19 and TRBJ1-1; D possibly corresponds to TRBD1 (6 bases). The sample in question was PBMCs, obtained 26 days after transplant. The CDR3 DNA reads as TGTGCCAGTAGTATGGCCACAGGGATGGTCACTGAAGCTTTCTTT. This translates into CASSMATGMVTEAFF.